Here is one T cell receptor beta chain with its context. TCRdb's table, derived via immunoSEQ multiplex PCR, lists solely in-frame clones and lacks some. The sample consists of about 210,000 clones, roughly 85% of them appearing once. The record originates from a study of blood T cell repertoires in COVID-19. CDR3 length equals 13 residues. The germline gives CDR1 SGHDT, CDR2 YYEEEE. The V end was cut by 3 bases, the J end by 6 bases, with 13 bases between. This chain joins TRBV5-6 and TRBJ2-7; a possible D gene is TRBD1 (5 bases). Source material: peripheral blood. The sequence was collected from a man aged 45-60 years with COVID-19, enrolled during active disease. CDR3 nucleotides: TGTGCCAGCAGCTCTACAGGTTCAGGCGAGCAGTACTTC. Protein: CASSSTGSGEQYF.